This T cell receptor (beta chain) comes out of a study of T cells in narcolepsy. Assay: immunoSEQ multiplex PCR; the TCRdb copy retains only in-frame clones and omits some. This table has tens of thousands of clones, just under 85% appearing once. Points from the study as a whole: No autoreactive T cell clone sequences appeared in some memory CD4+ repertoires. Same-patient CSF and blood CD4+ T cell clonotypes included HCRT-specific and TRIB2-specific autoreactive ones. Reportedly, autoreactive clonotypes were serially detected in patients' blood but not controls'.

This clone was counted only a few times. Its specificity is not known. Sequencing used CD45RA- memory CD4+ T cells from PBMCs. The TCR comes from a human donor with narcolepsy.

The CDR3 here is CASSYSEGGTEAFF. CDR3 nucleotide sequence: TGTGCCAGCAGTTACTCGGAGGGGGGCACTGAAGCTTTCTTT. The chain combines TRBV6-5 with TRBJ1-1, with a possible D match to TRBD1 (6 bases). The CDR3 is 14 amino acids. The V and J ends lost 0 bases and 4 bases respectively, with 9 bases between them. Germline-derived CDR1 and CDR2 are MNHEY and SVGAGI.